Below, 25 T cell receptor beta chains from the same sample are listed, as sequenced in a study of blood T cell repertoires in COVID-19 (dated by TCRdb to the early 2020s). Library generation was performed with the immunoSEQ multiplex PCR assay. Here the immuneACCESS table is served through TCRdb, limited to in-frame sequences with V and J called. Missing clones are a known gap in these copies; in checked studies unresolved V genes cover under half, and the rest lacks a known reason. The sample table shows fewer than 150,000 clones, and more than 80% are seen once. The ten largest make up around 6.8% of the sample. The sequenced sample consisted of peripheral blood. These receptors originate from a human donor in a cohort sampled during active COVID-19.

The rearrangement links TRBV28 to TRBJ2-7, with 9 bases that match TRBD2. V lost 3 bases, J lost 4 bases, and 7 bases stayed unmatched. Germline V gene sequence: CDR1 MDHEN, CDR2 SYDVKM. The CDR3 is 15 residues long. The CDR3 region has the DNA TGTGCCAGCAGTTTTGAGAGACTAGCGGTATACGAGCAGTACTTC. It yields the protein CASSFERLAVYEQYF. Filled out from reference TRBV28 and TRBJ2-7, the complete variable domain reads DVKVTQSSRYLVKRTGEKVFLECVQDMDHENMFWYRQDPGLGLRLIYFSYDVKMKEKGDIPEGYSVSREKKERFSLILESASTNQTSMYLCASSFERLAVYEQYFGPGTRLTVT.

The chain uses TRBV12-5 and TRBJ1-3, with TRBD1 as a possible D gene (5 bases). Between the trimmed V and J ends, which lost 0 bases and 3 bases, there was a span of 12 bases. Germline assignment: CDR1 LGHNT and CDR2 FRNRAP. The CDR3 extends over 16 amino acids. DNA for the CDR3: TGTGCTAGTGGTTTGGTTTCCGACAGTTTTGGAAACACCATATATTTT. It is translated as CASGLVSDSFGNTIYF.

This clone was observed a few times. CDR3 sequence (DNA): TGTGCCAGCAGCTGGGGACAGGTTCCCTACGAGCAGTACTTC. It specifies CASSWGQVPYEQYF. The chain employs TRBV5-6 and TRBJ2-7; 8 bases are a match to TRBD1. Germline CDR1 SGHDT, CDR2 YYEEEE. There are 14 residues in the CDR3. V dropped 3 bases and J dropped 2; count of bases not matched to a gene: 4.

The rearrangement uses TRBV18 and TRBJ1-2; 9 nucleotides agree with TRBD1. V was clipped by 3 bases and J by 4 bases; unmatched bases: 12. CDR1 KGHSH and CDR2 LQKENI come from the germline V gene. The CDR3 totals 17 residues. CDR3 nucleotides: TGTGCCAGCTCACCGATCAACAGGGGGCCGTCCTCCTATGGCTACACCTTC. Protein sequence: CASSPINRGPSSYGYTF.

The CDR3 sequence: CASSLTPQGPDSGCGNTIYF. The CDR3 region has the DNA TGTGCCAGCAGCTTAACCCCACAGGGCCCGGATTCTGGGTGCGGAAACACCATATATTTT. The chain has TRBV7-3 and TRBJ1-3; perhaps TRBD1 as D (6 bases). The germline gives CDR1 SGHTA, CDR2 FQGTGA. The CDR3 sequence is 20 residues long. V lost 0 bases to trimming and J lost 4 bases, with 25 bases between them.

This clone was seen once. The chain combines TRBV7-2 with TRBJ2-7, with 9 bases that match TRBD2. Per germline, CDR1 SGHTA and CDR2 FQGNSA. CDR3 length equals 16 residues. The trim removed 1 base at V and 2 bases at J, leaving 6 bases unmatched. The CDR3 protein is CASSLVASGAPYEQYF. The CDR3 DNA sequence: TGTGCCAGCAGCTTAGTGGCTAGCGGGGCTCCCTACGAGCAGTACTTC.

CDR3 in amino acids: CASRQSGTSSTDTQYF. CDR3 nucleotides: TGTGCCAGCAGGCAAAGCGGGACCTCTAGCACAGATACGCAGTATTTT. This chain links TRBV7-2 with TRBJ2-3; 7 bases agree with TRBD2. The CDR3 contains 16 residues. After removal of 6 bases from V and 0 bases from J, the junction contained 9 bases not matched to a gene. CDR1 is SGHTA, CDR2 FQGNSA, per germline. The full variable domain, in which reference TRBV7-2 and TRBJ2-3 provide the parts outside the CDR3, is GAGVSQSPSNKVTEKGKDVELRCDPISGHTALYWYRQSLGQGLEFLIYFQGNSAPDKSGLPSDRFSAERTGGSVSTLTIQRTQQEDSAVYLCASRQSGTSSTDTQYFGPGTRLTVL.

V is TRBV27 and J is TRBJ1-2; 8 bases line up with TRBD1. The J segment lost 3 bases and the V segment lost 3 bases, leaving 9 bases of the junction unmatched. From germline, CDR1 is MNHEY and CDR2 SMNVEV (reference sequence). The CDR3 contains 16 residues. CDR3 coding DNA: TGTGCCAGCAGTTTGTCCTACAGGGGGTACGACTATGGCTACACCTTC. It yields the protein CASSLSYRGYDYGYTF.

V usage is TRBV27 and J usage is TRBJ1-1; no reliable D call. There are 14 residues in the CDR3. The germline gives CDR1 MNHEY, CDR2 SMNVEV (reference sequence). Trimming took 5 bases from V and 0 from J, leaving 10 bases between them. CDR3 residues: CASSPRRVNTEAFF. In nucleotides, the CDR3 is TGTGCCAGCAGTCCCAGGAGGGTGAACACTGAAGCTTTCTTT.

This clone was detected only a few times. V and J are TRBV11-1 and TRBJ2-7; no clear D. V shed 0 bases and J shed 0 bases, with 6 bases lying between them. Germline CDR1 and CDR2: SGHAT and FQDESV (reference sequence). CDR3 length: 14 residues. CDR3 nucleotide sequence: TGTGCCAGCAGCTTAGCGGGCAACTCCTACGAGCAGTACTTC. Its protein is CASSLAGNSYEQYF. Looking up the rest from reference TRBV11-1 and TRBJ2-7 gives the full variable domain: EAEVAQSPRYKITEKSQAVAFWCDPISGHATLYWYRQILGQGPELLVQFQDESVVDDSQLPKDRFSAERLKGVDSTLKIQPAELGDSAMYLCASSLAGNSYEQYFGPGTRLTVT.

This chain links TRBV9 with TRBJ2-1; perhaps TRBD2 as D (6 bases). From germline, CDR1 is SGDLS and CDR2 YYNGEE. The length of the CDR3 is 14 residues. The V and J ends lost 4 bases and 9 bases respectively, with 17 bases between them. The CDR3, as DNA: TGTGCCAGCAGCCCACCCGGGGGTTGGAGTGAGCAGTTCTTC. Its protein is CASSPPGGWSEQFF.

The rearrangement links TRBV19 to TRBJ1-1; D remains ambiguous. From germline, CDR1 is LNHDA and CDR2 SQIVND (reference sequence). This CDR3 has 12 residues. The V gene lost 6 bases and the J gene lost 7 bases, with 12 bases spanning the gap. The CDR3 region has the DNA TGTGCCAGTAGGCACCTGAACGGTGAAGCTTTCTTT. Amino acid sequence: CASRHLNGEAFF.

The chain joins TRBV27 to TRBJ1-1, with D possibly matching TRBD1 (5 bases). This CDR3 region has 15 residues. Trimming pared 8 bases from V and 1 base from J, leaving 17 bases between. Germline values: CDR1 MNHEY, CDR2 SMNVEV (reference sequence). CDR3: CASRGAGPSNTEAFF. The CDR3 nucleotides are TGTGCCAGCCGTGGAGCAGGGCCATCGAACACTGAAGCTTTCTTT.

The chain combines TRBV5-6 with TRBJ1-4; a weak D match, TRBD1 (6 bases). Deletions cut 4 bases from V and 7 bases from J, with 14 bases between. Germline-derived CDR1 and CDR2 are SGHDT and YYEEEE. This CDR3 region has 14 residues. The CDR3 region has the DNA TGTGCCAGCAGCGTCACAGGGCTCGGTGAAAAACTGTTTTTT. Protein sequence: CASSVTGLGEKLFF. The full variable domain, with the rest looked up from reference TRBV5-6 and TRBJ1-4, is DAGVTQSPTHLIKTRGQQVTLRCSPKSGHDTVSWYQQALGQGPQFIFQYYEEEERQRGNFPDRFSGHQFPNYSSELNVNALLLGDSALYLCASSVTGLGEKLFFGSGTQLSVL.

CDR3 region: CASSRQSEQFF. The DNA of the CDR3 is TGTGCCAGCAGCCGACAGTCAGAGCAGTTCTTC. V gene TRBV7-2 combines with J gene TRBJ2-1; TRBD1 is a possible D gene (5 bases). V lost 5 bases to trimming and J lost 10 bases, with 9 bases between them. The CDR3 totals 11 residues. Germline CDR1 reads SGHTA; CDR2 reads FQGNSA.

In its sample, this clone was seen once. The chain employs TRBV15 and TRBJ1-5; 7 bases align to TRBD1. This CDR3 contains 16 residues. Germline V gene sequence: CDR1 LNHNV, CDR2 YYDKDF (reference sequence). With 0 bases clipped from V and 6 bases from J, the junction kept 8 bases outside the gene matches. CDR3 sequence reads: CATSRDQTGKSQPQHF. The CDR3 bases are TGTGCCACCAGCAGAGATCAGACAGGGAAGAGTCAGCCCCAGCATTTT.

This chain uses TRBV27 with TRBJ1-5; D gene uncertain. V lost 0 bases and J 1 base, leaving 7 bases between the germline ends. The CDR3 is made up of 15 amino acids. CDR1 and CDR2 from the germline V gene are MNHEY and SMNVEV (reference sequence). Written as DNA, the CDR3 is TGTGCCAGCAGTTTATCGGAGGGCAGCAATCAGCCCCAGCATTTT. Translated, it gives CASSLSEGSNQPQHF.

The chain is built from TRBV5-4 and TRBJ2-3, with TRBD2 matching 11 bases. This CDR3 spans 14 amino acids. Unmatched junction bases numbered 10, after V lost 7 bases and J lost 9 bases. Germline V gene lookup returns CDR1 SGHNT and CDR2 YYREEE (reference sequence). The CDR3 DNA reads as TGTGCCAGCTTTTTAGCGGGGGGGGTTGACACGCAGTATTTT. It specifies CASFLAGGVDTQYF.

CDR3 in DNA: TGTGCCAGCAGCCCTAGCGGGGGCGTCTCCTACAATGAGCAGTTCTTC. As protein: CASSPSGGVSYNEQFF. The chain joins TRBV13 to TRBJ2-1; 10 bases map to TRBD2. Losses at the gene ends were 5 bases for V and 0 bases for J; bases not matched to a gene: 4. Per the germline V gene, CDR1 is PRHDT and CDR2 is FYEKMQ (reference sequence). CDR3 size: 16 residues.

The chain couples TRBV24-1 to TRBJ2-5, with TRBD1 matching 9 bases. With V trimmed by 6 bases and J by 5 bases, 3 bases remained unmatched. This CDR3 comprises 13 residues. The V gene's germline CDR1 is KGHDR and CDR2 SFDVKD. The CDR3 is CATSRDRDETQYF. The CDR3 nucleotides read TGTGCCACCAGTCGGGACAGGGACGAGACCCAGTACTTC.

The chain is built from TRBV5-1 and TRBJ2-1; D is possibly TRBD1 (6 bases). CDR1 and CDR2 from the germline V gene are SGHRS and YFSETQ. The V end was cut by 2 bases, the J end by 3 bases, with 6 bases between. This CDR3 comprises 13 residues. The CDR3 here is CASSLQGYNEQFF. CDR3 DNA: TGCGCCAGCAGCTTACAGGGCTACAATGAGCAGTTCTTC.

The V and J genes are TRBV9 and TRBJ2-2, with a possible D match to TRBD1 (6 bases). Trimming cost V 4 bases and J 6 bases, with 10 bases left between them. CDR1 is SGDLS and CDR2 is YYNGEE in the germline V gene. The CDR3 spans 13 residues. The CDR3: CASSYEGAGELFF. CDR3 bases: TGTGCCAGCAGCTACGAGGGGGCCGGGGAGCTGTTTTTT.

CDR3 sequence (DNA): TGTGCCAGTAGTGATAGCGGCCCGAGCAATCAGCCCCAGCATTTT. It yields the protein CASSDSGPSNQPQHF. The chain recombines TRBV19 with TRBJ1-5; no reliable D call. Per germline, CDR1 LNHDA and CDR2 SQIVND (reference sequence). The V end was cut by 5 bases, the J end by 1 base, with 12 bases between. This CDR3 has 15 amino acids.

The rearrangement uses TRBV11-2 and TRBJ2-7; 9 bases fit TRBD2. In germline, CDR1 is SGHAT, CDR2 FQNNGV. The V segment lost 5 bases and the J segment 3 bases; nucleotides outside the gene matches: 11. The CDR3 consists of 16 residues. In nucleotides, the CDR3 is TGTGCCAGCAGCCCAGGGGCTAGCGGGGTGGTCTACGAGCAGTACTTC. This translates into CASSPGASGVVYEQYF.

V usage is TRBV10-3 and J usage is TRBJ1-1; D call uncertain. Between the trimmed V and J ends, which lost 8 bases and 4 bases, there was a span of 8 bases. CDR3 size: 11 residues. CDR1 and CDR2 (germline): ENHRY, SYGVKD. Written as DNA, the CDR3 is TGTGCCATCCGGGGTGGCACTGAAGCTTTCTTT. It codes for CAIRGGTEAFF.